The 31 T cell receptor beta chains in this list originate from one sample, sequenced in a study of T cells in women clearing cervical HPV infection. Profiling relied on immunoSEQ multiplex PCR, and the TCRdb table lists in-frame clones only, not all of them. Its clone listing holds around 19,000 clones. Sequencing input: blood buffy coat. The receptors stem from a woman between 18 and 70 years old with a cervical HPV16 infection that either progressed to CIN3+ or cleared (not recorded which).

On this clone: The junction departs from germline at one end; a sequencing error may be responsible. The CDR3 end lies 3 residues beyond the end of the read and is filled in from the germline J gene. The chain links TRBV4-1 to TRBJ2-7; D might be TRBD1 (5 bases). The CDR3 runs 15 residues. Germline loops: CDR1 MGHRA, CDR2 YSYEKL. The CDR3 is CTSSQDFRETYEQYF. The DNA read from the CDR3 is TGCACCAGCAGCCAAGATTTCAGGGAAACCTACGAG.

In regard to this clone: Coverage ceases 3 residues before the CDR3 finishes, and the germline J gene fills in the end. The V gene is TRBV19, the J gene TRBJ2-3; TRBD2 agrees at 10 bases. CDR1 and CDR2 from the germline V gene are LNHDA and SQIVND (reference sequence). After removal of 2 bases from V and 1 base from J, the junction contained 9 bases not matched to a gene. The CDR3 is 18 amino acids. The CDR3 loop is CASSITAGGVLGTDTQYF. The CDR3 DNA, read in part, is TGTGCCAGTAGTATAACAGCGGGGGGGGTCCTTGGCACAGATACG. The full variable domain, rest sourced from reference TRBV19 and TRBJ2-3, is DGGITQSPKYLFRKEGQNVTLSCEQNLNHDAMYWYRQDPGQGLRLIYYSQIVNDFQKGDIAEGYSVSREKKESFPLTVTSAQKNPTAFYLCASSITAGGVLGTDTQYFGPGTRLTVL.

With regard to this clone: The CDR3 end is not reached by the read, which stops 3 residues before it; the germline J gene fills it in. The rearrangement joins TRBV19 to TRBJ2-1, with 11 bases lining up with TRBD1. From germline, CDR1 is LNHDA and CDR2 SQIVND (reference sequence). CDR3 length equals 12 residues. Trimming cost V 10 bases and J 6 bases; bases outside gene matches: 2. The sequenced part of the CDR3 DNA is TGTGCCACGGACAGGGGGCCCAATGAG. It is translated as CATDRGPNE. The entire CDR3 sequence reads CATDRGPNEQFF.

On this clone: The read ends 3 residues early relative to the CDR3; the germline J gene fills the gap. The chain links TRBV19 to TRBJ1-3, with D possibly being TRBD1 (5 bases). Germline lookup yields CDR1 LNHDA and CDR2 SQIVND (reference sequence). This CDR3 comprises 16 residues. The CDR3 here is CASSLRDSLSGTPIYF. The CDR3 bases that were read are TGTGCCAGTAGCCTCAGGGACTCCCTCTCTGGAACCCCC. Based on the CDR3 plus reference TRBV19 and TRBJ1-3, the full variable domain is DGGITQSPKYLFRKEGQNVTLSCEQNLNHDAMYWYRQDPGQGLRLIYYSQIVNDFQKGDIAEGYSVSREKKESFPLTVTSAQKNPTAFYLCASSLRDSLSGTPIYFGEGSWLTVV.

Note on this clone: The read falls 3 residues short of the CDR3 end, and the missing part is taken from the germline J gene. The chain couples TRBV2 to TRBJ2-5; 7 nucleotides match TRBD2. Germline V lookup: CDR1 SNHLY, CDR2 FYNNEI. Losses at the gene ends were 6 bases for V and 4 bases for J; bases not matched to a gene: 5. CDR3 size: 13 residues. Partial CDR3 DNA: TGTGCCAGCAGACCAGGCGGGGGAGAGACC. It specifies CASRPGGGET. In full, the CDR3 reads CASRPGGGETQYF.

The CDR3 is CAWSEGGVSYEQYF. The covered CDR3 bases are TGTGCCTGGAGTGAGGGCGGGGTTTCCTACGAG. The V call is TRBV30, the J call TRBJ2-7; D might be TRBD2 (6 bases). The observed sequence ends 3 residues before the CDR3 terminus, with the missing tail filled in from the germline J gene. Deletions cut 1 base from V and 1 base from J, with 11 bases between. The V gene's germline CDR1 is GTSNPN and CDR2 SVGIG (reference sequence). CDR3 length equals 14 residues.

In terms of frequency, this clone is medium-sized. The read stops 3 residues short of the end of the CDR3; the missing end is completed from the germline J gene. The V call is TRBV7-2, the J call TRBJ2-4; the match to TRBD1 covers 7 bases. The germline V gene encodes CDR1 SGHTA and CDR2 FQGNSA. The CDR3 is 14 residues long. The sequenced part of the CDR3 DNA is TGTGCCAGCAGCAAAACAGGGGATTCCTATGGT. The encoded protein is CASSKTGDSYG. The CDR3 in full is CASSKTGDSYGQYF.

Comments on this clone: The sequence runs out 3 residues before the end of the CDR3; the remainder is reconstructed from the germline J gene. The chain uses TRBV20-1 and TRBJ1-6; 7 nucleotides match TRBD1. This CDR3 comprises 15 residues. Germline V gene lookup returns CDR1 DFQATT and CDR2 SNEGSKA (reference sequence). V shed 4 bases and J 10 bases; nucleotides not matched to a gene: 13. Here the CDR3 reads CSAKSGGTGGSPLHF. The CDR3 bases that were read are TGCAGTGCTAAGTCAGGGGGAACCGGTGGATCACCC.

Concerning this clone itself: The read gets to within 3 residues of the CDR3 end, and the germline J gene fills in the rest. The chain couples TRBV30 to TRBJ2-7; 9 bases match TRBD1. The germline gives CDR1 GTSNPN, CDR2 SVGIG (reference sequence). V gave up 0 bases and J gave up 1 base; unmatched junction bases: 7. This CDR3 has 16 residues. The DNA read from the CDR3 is TGTGCCTGGAGTGTCCACCCCGGACAGGGGTCCTACGAG. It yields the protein CAWSVHPGQGSYE. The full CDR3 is CAWSVHPGQGSYEQYF.

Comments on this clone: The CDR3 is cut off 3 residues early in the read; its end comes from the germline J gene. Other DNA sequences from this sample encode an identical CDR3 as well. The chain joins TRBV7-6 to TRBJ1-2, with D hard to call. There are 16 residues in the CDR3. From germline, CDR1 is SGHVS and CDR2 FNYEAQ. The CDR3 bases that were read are TGTGCCAGCAGCTTTAGGCGGGGTCCTAGCACAGATACA. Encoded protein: CASSFRRGPSTDT. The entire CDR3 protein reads CASSFRRGPSTDTYTF. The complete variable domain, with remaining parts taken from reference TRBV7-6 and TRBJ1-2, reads GAGVSQSPRYKVTKRGQDVALRCDPISGHVSLYWYRQALGQGPEFLTYFNYEAQQDKSGLPNDRFSAERPEGSISTLTIQRTEQRDSAMYRCASSFRRGPSTDTYTFGSGTRLTVV.

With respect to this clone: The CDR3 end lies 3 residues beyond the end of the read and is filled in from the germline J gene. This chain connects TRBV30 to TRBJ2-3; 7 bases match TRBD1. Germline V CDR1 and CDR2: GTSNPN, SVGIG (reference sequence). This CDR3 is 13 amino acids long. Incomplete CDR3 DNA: TGTGCCTGGGACGACAGGGAAGGACAGCCG. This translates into CAWDDREGQP. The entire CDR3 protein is CAWDDREGQPQYF.

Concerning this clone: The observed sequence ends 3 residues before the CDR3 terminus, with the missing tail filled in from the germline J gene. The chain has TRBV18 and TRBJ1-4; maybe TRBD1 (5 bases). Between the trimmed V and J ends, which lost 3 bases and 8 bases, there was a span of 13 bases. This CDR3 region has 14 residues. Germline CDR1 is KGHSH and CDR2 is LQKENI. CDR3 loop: CASSPSRVGEKLFF. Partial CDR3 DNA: TGTGCCAGCTCACCTAGCAGGGTCGGCGAAAAA.

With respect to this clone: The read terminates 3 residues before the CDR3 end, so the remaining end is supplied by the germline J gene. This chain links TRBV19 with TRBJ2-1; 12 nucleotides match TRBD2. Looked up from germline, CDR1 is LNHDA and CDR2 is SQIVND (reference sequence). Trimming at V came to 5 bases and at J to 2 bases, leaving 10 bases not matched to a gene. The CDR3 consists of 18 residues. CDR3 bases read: TGTGCCAGTAGTTGGGCTAGCGGGGGGGTGACGCCCTACAATGAG. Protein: CASSWASGGVTPYNE. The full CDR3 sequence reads CASSWASGGVTPYNEQFF.

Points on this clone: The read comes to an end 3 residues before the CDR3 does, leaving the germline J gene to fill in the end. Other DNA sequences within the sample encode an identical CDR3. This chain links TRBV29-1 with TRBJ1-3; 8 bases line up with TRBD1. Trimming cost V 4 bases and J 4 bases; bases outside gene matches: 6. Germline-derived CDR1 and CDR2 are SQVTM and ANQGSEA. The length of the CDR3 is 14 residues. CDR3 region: CSVGLGQVGNTIYF. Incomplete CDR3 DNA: TGCAGCGTTGGCTTGGGACAGGTGGGAAACACC.

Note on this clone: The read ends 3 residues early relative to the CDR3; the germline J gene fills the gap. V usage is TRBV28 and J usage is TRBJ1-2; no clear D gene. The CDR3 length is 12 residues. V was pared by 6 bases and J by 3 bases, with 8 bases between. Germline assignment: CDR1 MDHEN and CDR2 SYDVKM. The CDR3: CASRLADYGYTF. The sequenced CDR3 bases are TGTGCCAGCAGGTTGGCGGACTATGGC.

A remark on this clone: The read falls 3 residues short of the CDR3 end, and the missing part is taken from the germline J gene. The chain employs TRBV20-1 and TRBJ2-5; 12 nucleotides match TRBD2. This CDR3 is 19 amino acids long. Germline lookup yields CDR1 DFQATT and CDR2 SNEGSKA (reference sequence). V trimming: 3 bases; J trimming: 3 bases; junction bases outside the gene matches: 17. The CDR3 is CSASSRLGLAGGTKETQYF. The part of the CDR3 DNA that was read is TGCAGTGCTAGTTCCCGCTTGGGGCTAGCGGGGGGGACTAAAGAGACC.

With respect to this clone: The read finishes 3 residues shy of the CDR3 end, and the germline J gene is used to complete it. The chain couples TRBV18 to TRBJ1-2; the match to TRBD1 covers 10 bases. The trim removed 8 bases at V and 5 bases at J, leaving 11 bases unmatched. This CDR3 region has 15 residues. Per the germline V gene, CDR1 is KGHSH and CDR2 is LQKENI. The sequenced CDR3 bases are TGTGCCAGCGCCCCGGACCTGGGACAGGGGTATGGC. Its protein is CASAPDLGQGYG. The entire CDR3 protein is CASAPDLGQGYGYTF.

CDR3 bases read: TGTGCCAGCAGCTTATTTTCCCCTAACACTGAA. Its protein is CASSLFSPNTE. The CDR3 in its entirety is CASSLFSPNTEAFF. This chain joins TRBV7-9 and TRBJ1-1; D is unclear. The CDR3 end lies 3 residues beyond the end of the read and is filled in from the germline J gene. Germline CDR1 SEHNR, CDR2 FQNEAQ (reference sequence). V lost 2 bases and J lost 2, with 9 bases in between. The CDR3 is 14 amino acids.

The sequenced CDR3 bases are TGTGCCAGATGCGGATGGACAGTTGGGAATCAGCCC. It codes for CARCGWTVGNQP. The CDR3 as a whole reads CARCGWTVGNQPQHF. This rearrangement joins TRBV5-3 to TRBJ1-5; a possible D gene is TRBD1 (6 bases). From the germline J gene comes the end of the CDR3, since the read stops 3 residues before it. TRBV5-3 is treated as an ORF (open reading frame) with a function not yet certain. The CDR3 spans 15 residues. The V end lost 7 bases, the J end lost 4 bases, and 18 bases lay between the germline ends.

The CDR3 bases that were read are TGTGCCAGCAGGGACAGCGGGGGGGTTGTAGAGACC. Encoded protein: CASRDSGGVVET. Given in full, the CDR3 is CASRDSGGVVETQYF. V is TRBV7-9 and J is TRBJ2-5; 10 bases align to TRBD2. Read data end 3 residues before the CDR3 end; the end is taken from the germline J gene. The CDR3 runs to 15 residues. Germline values: CDR1 SEHNR, CDR2 FQNEAQ (reference sequence). V trimming: 6 bases; J trimming: 4 bases; junction bases outside the gene matches: 8.

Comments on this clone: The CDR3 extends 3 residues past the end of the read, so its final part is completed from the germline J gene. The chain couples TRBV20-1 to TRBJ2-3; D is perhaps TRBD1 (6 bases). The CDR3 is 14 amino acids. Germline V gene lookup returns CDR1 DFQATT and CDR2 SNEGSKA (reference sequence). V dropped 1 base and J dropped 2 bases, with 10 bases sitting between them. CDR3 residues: CSARARDITDTQYF. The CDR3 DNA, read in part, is TGCAGTGCTAGAGCCAGGGACATCACAGATACG.

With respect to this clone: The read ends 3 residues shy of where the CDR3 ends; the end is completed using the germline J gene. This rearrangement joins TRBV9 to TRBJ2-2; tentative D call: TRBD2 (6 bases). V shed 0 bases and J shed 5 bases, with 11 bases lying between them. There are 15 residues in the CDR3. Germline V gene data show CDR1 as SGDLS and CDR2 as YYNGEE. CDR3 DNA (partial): TGTGCCAGCAGCGTAGACGATCGGGGGACCGGGGAG. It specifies CASSVDDRGTGE. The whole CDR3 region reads CASSVDDRGTGELFF.

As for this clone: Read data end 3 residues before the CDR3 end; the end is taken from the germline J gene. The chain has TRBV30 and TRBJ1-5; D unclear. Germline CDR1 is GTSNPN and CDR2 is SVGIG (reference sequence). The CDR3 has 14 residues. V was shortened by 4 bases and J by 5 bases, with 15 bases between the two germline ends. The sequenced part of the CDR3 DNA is TGTGCCTGGAATCACCGGGGTACCGATCAGCCC. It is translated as CAWNHRGTDQP. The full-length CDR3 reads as CAWNHRGTDQPQHF.

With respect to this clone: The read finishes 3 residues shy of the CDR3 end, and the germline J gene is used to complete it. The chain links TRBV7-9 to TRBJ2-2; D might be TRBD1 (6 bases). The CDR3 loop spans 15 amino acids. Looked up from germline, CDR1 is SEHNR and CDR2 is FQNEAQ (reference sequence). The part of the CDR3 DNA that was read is TGTGCCAGCAGCTTAGCGCCCCCAGGGGATGAAAAG. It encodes CASSLAPPGDEK. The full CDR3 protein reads CASSLAPPGDEKLFF.

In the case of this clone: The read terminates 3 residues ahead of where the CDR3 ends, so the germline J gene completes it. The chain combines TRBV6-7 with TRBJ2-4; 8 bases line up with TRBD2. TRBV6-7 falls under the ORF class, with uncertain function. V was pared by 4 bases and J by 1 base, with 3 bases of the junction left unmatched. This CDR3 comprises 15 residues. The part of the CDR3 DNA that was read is TGTGCCAGCAGTTTACGGGGGGGGGCCAAAAACATT. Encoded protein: CASSLRGGAKNI. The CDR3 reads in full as CASSLRGGAKNIQYF.

The CDR3 sequence: CASSQWANGYTF. The sequenced part of the CDR3 DNA is TGCGCCAGCAGTCAGTGGGCTAATGGC. This chain uses TRBV23-1 with TRBJ1-2, with D unresolved. From the germline J gene comes the end of the CDR3, since the read stops 3 residues before it. TRBV23-1 is an ORF, with its function uncertain. The V end lost 3 bases, the J end lost 6 bases, and 8 bases lay between the germline ends. The CDR3 has 12 residues.

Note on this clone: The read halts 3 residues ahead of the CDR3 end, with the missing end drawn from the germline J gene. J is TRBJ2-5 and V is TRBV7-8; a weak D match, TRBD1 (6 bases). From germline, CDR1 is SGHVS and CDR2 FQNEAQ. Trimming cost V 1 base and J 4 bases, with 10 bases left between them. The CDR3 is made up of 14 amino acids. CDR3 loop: CASSLGVGAETQYF. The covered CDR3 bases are TGTGCCAGCAGCTTAGGTGTGGGGGCAGAGACC. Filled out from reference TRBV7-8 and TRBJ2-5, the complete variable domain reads GAGVSQSPRYKVAKRGQDVALRCDPISGHVSLFWYQQALGQGPEFLTYFQNEAQLDKSGLPSDRFFAERPEGSVSTLKIQRTQQEDSAVYLCASSLGVGAETQYFGPGTRLLVL.

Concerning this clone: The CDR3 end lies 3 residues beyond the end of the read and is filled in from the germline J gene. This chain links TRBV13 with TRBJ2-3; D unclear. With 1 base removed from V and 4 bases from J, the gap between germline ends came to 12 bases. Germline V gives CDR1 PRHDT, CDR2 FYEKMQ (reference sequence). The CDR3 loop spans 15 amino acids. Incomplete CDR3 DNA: TGTGCCAGCAGCTTAGCAGAGCGTTCCGCAGATACG. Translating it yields CASSLAERSADT. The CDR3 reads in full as CASSLAERSADTQYF. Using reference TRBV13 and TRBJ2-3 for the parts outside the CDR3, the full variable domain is AAGVIQSPRHLIKEKRETATLKCYPIPRHDTVYWYQQGPGQDPQFLISFYEKMQSDKGSIPDRFSAQQFSDYHSELNMSSLELGDSALYFCASSLAERSADTQYFGPGTRLTVL.

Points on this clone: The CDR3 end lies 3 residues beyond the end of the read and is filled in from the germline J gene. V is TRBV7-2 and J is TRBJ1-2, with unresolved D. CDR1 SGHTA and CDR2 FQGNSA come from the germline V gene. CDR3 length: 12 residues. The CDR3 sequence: CASSLVRGDYTF. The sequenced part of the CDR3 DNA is TGTGCCAGCAGCTTAGTCCGGGGTGAC.

The DNA read from the CDR3 is TGTGCCAGTGCACAGGGAGGCAGGGGGAATAGTGGTGGC. The encoded protein is CASAQGGRGNSGG. The complete CDR3 protein is CASAQGGRGNSGGYTF. This chain links TRBV19 with TRBJ1-2; TRBD1 matches at 7 bases. The CDR3 is cut off 3 residues early in the read; its end comes from the germline J gene. The germline V gene encodes CDR1 LNHDA and CDR2 SQIVND (reference sequence). J lost 7 bases, V lost 8 bases, and 19 bases had no gene match. The CDR3 runs 16 residues.

The part of the CDR3 DNA that was read is TGCGCCAGCAGCTCAGGACAGGGGATTATAGATACG. It codes for CASSSGQGIIDT. The full CDR3 protein is CASSSGQGIIDTQYF. The genes are TRBV5-1 and TRBJ2-3; 9 bases agree with TRBD1. Read sequence stops 3 residues before the CDR3 end, and the germline J gene provides the missing end. V shed 3 bases, J shed 5 bases, and the junction held 7 bases outside the gene matches. CDR1 and CDR2 from the germline V gene are SGHRS and YFSETQ. This CDR3 contains 15 residues.